These 25 T cell receptor beta chains share one sample of origin, sequenced in a study of cytomegalovirus exposure and HLA in healthy donors. Use of 60 Vbeta and 13 Jbeta primers characterized the PCR. The method was immunoSEQ multiplex PCR; TCRdb's version includes in-frame clones alone and lacks a portion of them. The data hold under 200,000 clones, with under 85% observed a single time. The sample comprised PBMCs. The receptors shown here come from a woman aged 25 to 39 in good health and CMV-seronegative.

The V and J genes are TRBV5-1 and TRBJ1-5; D gene uncertain. The CDR3 spans 15 residues. CDR1 SGHRS and CDR2 YFSETQ come from the germline V gene. The V gene lost 2 bases and the J gene lost 9 bases, with 18 bases spanning the gap. The CDR3 nucleotides are TGCGCCAGCAGCTTTGGAGAGGATTTCGGTCGGCCCCAGCATTTT. Amino acid sequence: CASSFGEDFGRPQHF.

J is TRBJ1-5 and V is TRBV19; D gene ambiguous. Trimming removed 7 bases from V and 2 bases from J, with 9 bases in between. The V gene's germline CDR1 is LNHDA and CDR2 SQIVND (reference sequence). The CDR3 consists of 13 residues. CDR3 residues: CASTLSGNQPQHF. For the CDR3, the DNA is TGTGCCAGTACCCTTTCAGGCAATCAGCCCCAGCATTTT. Full variable domain (remainder filled in from reference TRBV19 and TRBJ1-5): DGGITQSPKYLFRKEGQNVTLSCEQNLNHDAMYWYRQDPGQGLRLIYYSQIVNDFQKGDIAEGYSVSREKKESFPLTVTSAQKNPTAFYLCASTLSGNQPQHFGDGTRLSIL.

V is TRBV19 and J is TRBJ2-3, with 7 bases that match TRBD2. V lost 6 bases to trimming and J lost 1 base; unmatched junction nucleotides: 7. The germline V gene encodes CDR1 LNHDA and CDR2 SQIVND (reference sequence). The CDR3 length is 15 residues. The CDR3 sequence: CASRPLAGGTDTQYF. CDR3 DNA: TGTGCCAGTAGACCCTTAGCGGGCGGCACAGATACGCAGTATTTT.

CDR3 DNA: TGTGCCAGTAGTATTTTTACAGGGGAGGAGGGCTACACCTTC. It encodes CASSIFTGEEGYTF. The genes are TRBV19 and TRBJ1-2; 7 nucleotides line up with TRBD1. V shed 3 bases and J 8 bases; nucleotides not matched to a gene: 9. This CDR3 spans 14 amino acids. Germline loops: CDR1 LNHDA, CDR2 SQIVND (reference sequence).

This chain connects TRBV5-1 to TRBJ2-7; no definite D call. This CDR3 is 16 amino acids long. Trimming shortened V by 3 bases and J by 0 bases, and 16 bases separated the two germline ends. CDR1 and CDR2 from the germline V gene are SGHRS and YFSETQ. CDR3 in amino acids: CASSSTAGAPSYEQYF. In DNA, the CDR3 is TGCGCCAGCAGCTCCACCGCCGGAGCCCCCTCCTACGAGCAGTACTTC.

V gene TRBV27 combines with J gene TRBJ1-2; 7 bases align to TRBD1. Germline lookup yields CDR1 MNHEY and CDR2 SMNVEV (reference sequence). The CDR3 contains 14 residues. V was pared by 6 bases and J by 6 bases, with 10 bases of the junction left unmatched. CDR3 loop: CASSRTGQAHGYTF. CDR3 nucleotide sequence: TGTGCCAGCAGCCGAACCGGACAGGCCCATGGCTACACCTTC.

The gene calls are TRBV2 and TRBJ1-2; 8 bases agree with TRBD1. This CDR3 is 12 amino acids long. Germline V CDR1 and CDR2: SNHLY, FYNNEI. The V gene end was trimmed by 2 bases and the J gene end by 10 bases; junction bases not matched to a gene: 3. CDR3 sequence reads: CASSERDRTYTF. For the CDR3, the DNA is TGTGCCAGCAGTGAAAGGGACAGGACCTACACCTTC.

This rearrangement joins TRBV5-1 to TRBJ1-1; no definite D call. This CDR3 is built from 14 residues. V gave up 0 bases and J gave up 1 base, with 7 bases separating them. The germline V gene encodes CDR1 SGHRS and CDR2 YFSETQ. The CDR3 loop reads CASSLATENTEAFF. CDR3 sequence (DNA): TGCGCCAGCAGCTTGGCAACAGAGAACACTGAAGCTTTCTTT.

This clone was picked up a small number of times. The V call is TRBV6-5, the J call TRBJ1-2, with 7 bases identical to TRBD1. CDR3 length: 15 amino acids. Germline V gene data show CDR1 as MNHEY and CDR2 as SVGAGI. V lost 2 bases, J lost 8 bases, and 11 bases stayed unmatched. The CDR3 DNA reads as TGTGCCAGCAGTTACAGAGGGACAGCTTTAGGAGGCTACACCTTC. Translating it yields CASSYRGTALGGYTF.

The J gene is TRBJ1-5, the V gene TRBV6-5; no clear D. In germline, CDR1 is MNHEY, CDR2 SVGAGI. V lost 6 bases, J lost 2 bases, and 11 bases lay in between. This CDR3 contains 14 residues. The CDR3 sequence: CASSDGGGNQPQHF. For the CDR3, the DNA is TGTGCCAGCAGCGACGGTGGAGGCAATCAGCCCCAGCATTTT.

This clone was seen only a few times. The chain couples TRBV18 to TRBJ1-1; D remains ambiguous. The CDR3 loop spans 12 amino acids. CDR1 and CDR2 from the germline V gene are KGHSH and LQKENI. V lost 5 bases and J 4 bases, leaving 8 bases between the germline ends. This CDR3 is CASSDESTEAFF. Written as DNA, the CDR3 is TGTGCCAGCTCAGATGAGAGCACTGAAGCTTTCTTT. The entire variable domain, with the rest obtained from reference TRBV18 and TRBJ1-1, is as follows: NAGVMQNPRHLVRRRGQEARLRCSPMKGHSHVYWYRQLPEEGLKFMVYLQKENIIDESGMPKERFSAEFPKEGPSILRIQQVVRGDSAAYFCASSDESTEAFFGQGTRLTVV.

This chain joins TRBV30 and TRBJ2-1; 7 nucleotides line up with TRBD1. Per germline, CDR1 GTSNPN and CDR2 SVGIG (reference sequence). The CDR3 length is 17 residues. Trimming removed 2 bases from V and 8 bases from J; junction bases left unmatched: 18. The DNA for the CDR3 is TGTGCCTGGAGTCCTAAAAGGGGGCGCGGACCGACGCATGAGCAGTTCTTC. Translated, it gives CAWSPKRGRGPTHEQFF. Full variable domain (remainder filled in from reference TRBV30 and TRBJ2-1): SQTIHQWPATLVQPVGSPLSLECTVEGTSNPNLYWYRQAAGRGLQLLFYSVGIGQISSEVPQNLSASRPQDRQFILSSKKLLLSDSGFYLCAWSPKRGRGPTHEQFFGPGTRLTVL.

Regarding this clone: This specimen includes other DNA sequences encoding the same CDR3. In DNA, the CDR3 is TGTGCCATCAGTGAACTTGGACAGGGATCTTACGAGCAGTACTTC. This encodes CAISELGQGSYEQYF. The chain uses TRBV10-3 and TRBJ2-7, with TRBD1 matching 8 bases. Trimming at V came to 3 bases and at J to 4 bases, leaving 8 bases not matched to a gene. Germline CDR1 is ENHRY and CDR2 is SYGVKD. The CDR3 is 15 amino acids.

The chain combines TRBV15 with TRBJ1-2; 7 nucleotides match TRBD1. Per germline, CDR1 LNHNV and CDR2 YYDKDF (reference sequence). This CDR3 is 15 amino acids long. The ends lost 3 bases at V and 4 bases at J; junction bases unmatched: 8. The CDR3 region has the DNA TGTGCCACCAGCAGCCAGGGGGAACTGGTCTATGGCTACACCTTC. This gives the protein CATSSQGELVYGYTF.

This rearrangement joins TRBV4-1 to TRBJ1-1, with 8 bases matching TRBD1. The CDR3 totals 15 residues. V lost 2 bases, J lost 5 bases, and 7 bases stayed unmatched. CDR1 is MGHRA and CDR2 is YSYEKL in the germline V gene. CDR3 bases: TGCGCCAGCAGCCAAAATGGACAGGGAGGGACTGAAGCTTTCTTT. Translated: CASSQNGQGGTEAFF.

The gene calls are TRBV5-6 and TRBJ1-5, with a possible D match to TRBD1 (5 bases). Germline loops: CDR1 SGHDT, CDR2 YYEEEE. The germline V and J ends were trimmed by 1 base and 6 bases, with 20 bases remaining between them. CDR3 size: 17 residues. CDR3: CASSLYKGTRWGQPQHF. Here the CDR3 DNA reads TGTGCCAGCAGCTTGTATAAGGGGACTCGCTGGGGTCAGCCCCAGCATTTT.

This rearrangement joins TRBV6-5 to TRBJ2-7; 13 bases are a match to TRBD2. V gave up 6 bases and J gave up 2 bases; unmatched junction bases: 4. Germline lookup yields CDR1 MNHEY and CDR2 SVGAGI. The CDR3 runs to 15 residues. CDR3 sequence (DNA): TGTGCCAGCAGACCCACTAGCGGGGGGGCCTACGAGCAGTACTTC. Its protein product is CASRPTSGGAYEQYF.

This clone was recorded a few times. DNA of the CDR3: TGTGCCAGCAGCTTAGCGGGGGCTCAAGAGACCCAGTACTTC. Encoded protein: CASSLAGAQETQYF. The V gene is TRBV7-2, the J gene TRBJ2-5, with D tentatively TRBD1 (6 bases). Germline V gene lookup returns CDR1 SGHTA and CDR2 FQGNSA. This CDR3 has 14 residues. V lost 0 bases and J 2 bases, leaving 7 bases between the germline ends.

The rearrangement uses TRBV6-1 and TRBJ2-3; 8 bases fit TRBD1. V was clipped by 8 bases and J by 3 bases; unmatched bases: 4. The CDR3 has 13 amino acids. Germline V gene lookup returns CDR1 MNHNS and CDR2 SASEGT. The CDR3 loop reads CASSTGVTDTQYF. The CDR3 nucleotides are TGTGCCAGCTCGACAGGGGTGACAGATACGCAGTATTTT.

J is TRBJ2-7 and V is TRBV2; D gene unclear. With 8 bases removed from V and 2 bases from J, the gap between germline ends came to 10 bases. The germline V gene has CDR1 SNHLY and CDR2 FYNNEI. The CDR3 length is 12 residues. The chain's CDR3 is CASAKVTYEQYF. CDR3 nucleotides: TGTGCCAGCGCGAAAGTAACCTACGAGCAGTACTTC.

V usage is TRBV5-1 and J usage is TRBJ2-7, with 10 nucleotides matching TRBD1. Germline lookup yields CDR1 SGHRS and CDR2 YFSETQ. Trimming removed 4 bases from V and 2 bases from J; junction bases left unmatched: 6. The CDR3 is 15 residues long. The CDR3: CASSPRDRGAYEQYF. The CDR3 bases are TGCGCCAGCAGCCCCCGGGACAGGGGCGCCTACGAGCAGTACTTC. The full variable domain, with the rest looked up from reference TRBV5-1 and TRBJ2-7, is KAGVTQTPRYLIKTRGQQVTLSCSPISGHRSVSWYQQTPGQGLQFLFEYFSETQRNKGNFPGRFSGRQFSNSRSEMNVSTLELGDSALYLCASSPRDRGAYEQYFGPGTRLTVT.

This chain connects TRBV5-1 to TRBJ1-1; 9 bases are shared with TRBD1. The CDR3 is 15 amino acids. V lost 3 bases to trimming and J lost 0 bases; unmatched junction nucleotides: 3. From germline, CDR1 is SGHRS and CDR2 YFSETQ. This CDR3 reads CASSYGTGMNTEAFF. The CDR3 nucleotides read TGCGCCAGCAGCTACGGGACAGGGATGAACACTGAAGCTTTCTTT.

This clone has only a few counts. CDR3 in DNA: TGTGCCAGCAGCTTAATGGGGGGAGCCCATGGCTACACCTTC. Its protein product is CASSLMGGAHGYTF. The V gene is TRBV11-1, the J gene TRBJ1-2, with D possibly TRBD1 on 5 matching bases. Germline-derived CDR1 and CDR2 are SGHAT and FQDESV (reference sequence). This CDR3 has 14 amino acids. V was pared by 2 bases and J by 6 bases, with 13 bases between.

This chain uses TRBV18 with TRBJ1-4, with 9 bases that match TRBD1. The CDR3 is made up of 17 amino acids. The germline CDR1 and CDR2 sequences are KGHSH and LQKENI. J lost 5 bases, V lost 5 bases, and 12 bases had no gene match. CDR3 sequence: CASSAYTGTGTNEKLFF. CDR3 nucleotides: TGTGCCAGCTCAGCTTACACCGGGACAGGGACAAATGAAAAACTGTTTTTT.

The chain employs TRBV6-5 and TRBJ2-7; 7 bases fit TRBD1. The CDR3 contains 14 residues. Trimming at V came to 5 bases and at J to 2 bases, leaving 6 bases not matched to a gene. CDR1 and CDR2 (germline): MNHEY, SVGAGI. The CDR3 loop reads CASSPGTATYEQYF. CDR3 nucleotide sequence: TGTGCCAGCAGTCCCGGGACAGCTACCTACGAGCAGTACTTC.